Listed below are T cell receptor beta chains from one sample, sequenced in a study of blood T cell repertoires in COVID-19. Assay: immunoSEQ multiplex PCR; the TCRdb copy retains only in-frame clones and omits some. The sample carries under 200,000 clones, about three quarters recorded once. Material: peripheral blood. The receptors originated from a man aged 70 or older with acute or convalescent COVID-19. Each CDR3 is given with its conserved first and last residue. The D gene is left open where the match is weak. Size values are once, few and many counts, or a class for expanded clones, and some rows have none.

clone size: few; D gene: TRBD1; J gene: TRBJ2-4; V gene: TRBV5-6; CDR3 DNA: TGTGCCAGCAGCTTGGGAAGGACAGGAAACATTCAGTACTTC; CDR3 protein: CASSLGRTGNIQYF
clone size: -; D gene: TRBD1; J gene: TRBJ1-5; V gene: TRBV12-5; CDR3 DNA: TGTGCTAGTGGTTTTGGGGGACAGGACTCGCATCAGCCCCAGCATTTT; CDR3 protein: CASGFGGQDSHQPQHF
clone size: once; D gene: TRBD1; J gene: TRBJ1-5; V gene: TRBV5-1; CDR3 DNA: TGCGCCAGCAGCTCGCGGAGACAGGGGGATCAGCCCCAGCATTTT; CDR3 protein: CASSSRRQGDQPQHF
clone size: once; D gene: TRBD1; J gene: TRBJ2-7; V gene: TRBV11-3; CDR3 DNA: TGTGCCAGCAGCTTGAACAGGGGCCCTCTCGAGCAGTACTTC; CDR3 protein: CASSLNRGPLEQYF
clone size: -; D gene: TRBD2; J gene: TRBJ2-5; V gene: TRBV3-1/TRBV3-2; CDR3 DNA: TGTGCCAGCAGCCATTGGACTAGCGATGAGACCCAGTACTTC; CDR3 protein: CASSHWTSDETQYF
clone size: -; D gene: -; J gene: TRBJ2-1; V gene: TRBV25-1; CDR3 DNA: TGTGCCAGCAAGGGAGGGGGGGTGAAGAAGTCCTACAATGAGCAGTTCTTC; CDR3 protein: CASKGGGVKKSYNEQFF
clone size: -; D gene: -; J gene: TRBJ2-5; V gene: TRBV12-3/TRBV12-4; CDR3 DNA: TGTGCCAGCAGTTCCGGGGGGACCCAGTACTTC; CDR3 protein: CASSSGGTQYF
clone size: -; D gene: -; J gene: TRBJ1-6; V gene: TRBV5-1; CDR3 DNA: TGCGCCAGCAGCTTGGCTCCTAATTCACCCCTCCACTTT; CDR3 protein: CASSLAPNSPLHF
clone size: -; D gene: TRBD1; J gene: TRBJ1-2; V gene: TRBV18; CDR3 DNA: TGTGCCAGCTCACCGAAGGGACAGGGCAACTATGGCTACACCTTC; CDR3 protein: CASSPKGQGNYGYTF
clone size: -; D gene: -; J gene: TRBJ1-3; V gene: TRBV7-9; CDR3 DNA: TGTGCCAGCAGCGTGTTGGCTTCTGGAAACACCATATATTTT; CDR3 protein: CASSVLASGNTIYF
clone size: -; D gene: -; J gene: TRBJ2-6; V gene: TRBV2; CDR3 DNA: TGTGCCAGCAGTGAAGCGATCCTGACAAACTCTGGGGCCAACGTCCTGACTTTC; CDR3 protein: CASSEAILTNSGANVLTF
clone size: few; D gene: -; J gene: TRBJ2-2; V gene: TRBV6-5; CDR3 DNA: TGTGCCAGCAGTCTAACTACGCCCGGGGAGCTGTTTTTT; CDR3 protein: CASSLTTPGELFF
clone size: -; D gene: TRBD1; J gene: TRBJ2-7; V gene: TRBV28; CDR3 DNA: TGTGCCAGCAGTTTATGGGGGACAGGCACCTACGAGCAGTACTTC; CDR3 protein: CASSLWGTGTYEQYF
clone size: few; D gene: TRBD1; J gene: TRBJ1-4; V gene: TRBV19; CDR3 DNA: TGTGCCAGTAGTATAGACAACAGGGGATATGCAACTAATGAAAAACTGTTTTTT; CDR3 protein: CASSIDNRGYATNEKLFF
clone size: few; D gene: -; J gene: TRBJ1-5; V gene: TRBV6-1; CDR3 DNA: TGTGCCAGCAGTGAACCAACTTCTGGGAGTCAGCCCCAGCATTTT; CDR3 protein: CASSEPTSGSQPQHF
clone size: many; D gene: TRBD1; J gene: TRBJ2-1; V gene: TRBV5-4; CDR3 DNA: TGTGCCAGCAGCCCTGACAGGGCTTCCTACAATGAGCAGTTCTTC; CDR3 protein: CASSPDRASYNEQFF
clone size: -; D gene: TRBD1; J gene: TRBJ2-1; V gene: TRBV9; CDR3 DNA: TGTGCCAGCAGCGCCCGACAGGGGTTAAGCAATGAGCAGTTCTTC; CDR3 protein: CASSARQGLSNEQFF